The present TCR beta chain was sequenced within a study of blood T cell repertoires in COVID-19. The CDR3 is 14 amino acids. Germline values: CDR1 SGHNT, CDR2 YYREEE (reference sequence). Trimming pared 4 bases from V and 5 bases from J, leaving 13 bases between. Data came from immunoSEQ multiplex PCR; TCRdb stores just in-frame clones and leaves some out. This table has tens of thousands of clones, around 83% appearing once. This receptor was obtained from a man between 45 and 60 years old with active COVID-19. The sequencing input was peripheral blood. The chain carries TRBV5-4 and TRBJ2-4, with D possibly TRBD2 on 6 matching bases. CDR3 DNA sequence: TGTGCCAGCAGCCCCCGGCGGGGTGAAAACATTCAGTACTTC. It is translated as CASSPRRGENIQYF.